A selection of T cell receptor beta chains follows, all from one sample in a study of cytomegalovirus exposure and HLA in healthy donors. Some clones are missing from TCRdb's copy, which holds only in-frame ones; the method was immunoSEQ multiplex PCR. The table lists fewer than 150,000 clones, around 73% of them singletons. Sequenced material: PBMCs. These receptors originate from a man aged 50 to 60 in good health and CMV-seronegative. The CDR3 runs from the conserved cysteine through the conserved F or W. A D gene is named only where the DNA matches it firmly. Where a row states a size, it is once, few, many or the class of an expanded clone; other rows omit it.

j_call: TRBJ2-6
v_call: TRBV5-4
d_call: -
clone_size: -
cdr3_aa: CASSLGTDWANVLTF
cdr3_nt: TGTGCCAGCAGCTTGGGAACCGACTGGGCCAACGTCCTGACTTTC

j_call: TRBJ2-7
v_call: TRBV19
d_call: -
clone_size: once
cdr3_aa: CAFAGGSYEQYF
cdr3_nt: TGTGCTTTCGCGGGTGGGTCCTACGAGCAGTACTTC

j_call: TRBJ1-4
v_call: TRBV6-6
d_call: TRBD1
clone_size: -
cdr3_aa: CASDPGQPNEKLFF
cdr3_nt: TGTGCCAGTGATCCGGGACAGCCTAATGAAAAACTGTTTTTT

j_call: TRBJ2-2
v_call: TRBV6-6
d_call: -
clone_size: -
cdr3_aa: CATCARENTGELFF
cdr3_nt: TGTGCCACCTGTGCGAGGGAGAACACCGGGGAGCTGTTTTTT

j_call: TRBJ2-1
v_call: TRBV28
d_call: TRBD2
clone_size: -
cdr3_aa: CASSQIAGGYYNEQFF
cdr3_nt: TGTGCCAGCAGCCAAATAGCGGGAGGGTATTACAATGAGCAGTTCTTC

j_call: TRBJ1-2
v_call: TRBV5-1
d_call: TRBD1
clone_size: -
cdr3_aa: CASSFRQGEKNYGYTF
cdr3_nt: TGCGCCAGCAGCTTTCGACAGGGGGAGAAAAACTATGGCTACACCTTC

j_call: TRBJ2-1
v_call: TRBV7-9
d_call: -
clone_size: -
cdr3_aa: CASSFGDNEQFF
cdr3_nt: TGTGCCAGCAGCTTCGGGGACAATGAGCAGTTCTTC

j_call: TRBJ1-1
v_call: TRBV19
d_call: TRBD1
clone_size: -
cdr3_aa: CASRHAGGYTEAFF
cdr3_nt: TGTGCCAGTCGTCACGCAGGGGGCTACACTGAAGCTTTCTTT

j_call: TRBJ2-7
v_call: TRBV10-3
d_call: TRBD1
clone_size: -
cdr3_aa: CAISESGQGQGPSF
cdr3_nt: TGTGCCATCAGTGAATCGGGACAGGGGCAGGGGCCCTCCTTC

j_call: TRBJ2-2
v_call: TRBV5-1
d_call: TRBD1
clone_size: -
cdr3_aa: CASSLELGQGNTGELFF
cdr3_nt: TGCGCCAGCAGCTTGGAATTGGGACAGGGAAACACCGGGGAGCTGTTTTTT

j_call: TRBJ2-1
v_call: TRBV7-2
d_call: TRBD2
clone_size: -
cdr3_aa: CASSLGTSGTSEQFF
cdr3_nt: TGTGCCAGCAGCTTAGGGACTAGCGGGACGAGTGAGCAGTTCTTC

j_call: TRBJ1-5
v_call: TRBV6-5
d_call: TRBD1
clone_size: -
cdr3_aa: CASSPGGQGLPQHF
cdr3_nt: TGTGCCAGCAGCCCGGGGGGACAGGGTCTGCCCCAGCATTTT

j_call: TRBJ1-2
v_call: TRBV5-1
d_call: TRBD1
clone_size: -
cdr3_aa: CASSGGTGGYGYTF
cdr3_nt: TGCGCCAGCAGCGGGGGGACAGGGGGGTATGGCTACACCTTC

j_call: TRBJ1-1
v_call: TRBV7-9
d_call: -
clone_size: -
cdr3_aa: CSSSLGGELAFF
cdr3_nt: TGTTCCAGCAGCCTAGGGGGGGAGTTGGCTTTCTTT

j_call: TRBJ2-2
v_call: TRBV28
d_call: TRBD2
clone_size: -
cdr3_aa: CASTSGGRTGELFF
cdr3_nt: TGTGCCAGCACCTCGGGAGGGCGGACCGGGGAGCTGTTTTTT

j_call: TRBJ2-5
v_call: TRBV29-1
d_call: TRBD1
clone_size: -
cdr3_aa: CSVVGTGISETQYF
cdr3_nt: TGCAGCGTTGTAGGGACAGGGATTTCAGAGACCCAGTACTTC

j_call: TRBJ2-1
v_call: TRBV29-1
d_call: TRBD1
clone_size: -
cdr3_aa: CSVSGTGRNEQFF
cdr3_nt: TGCAGCGTTTCCGGGACAGGGAGGAATGAGCAGTTCTTC

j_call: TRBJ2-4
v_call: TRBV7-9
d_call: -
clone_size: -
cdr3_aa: CASSIDSLAKNIQYF
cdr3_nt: TGTGCCAGCAGCATCGACAGTCTAGCCAAAAACATTCAGTACTTC

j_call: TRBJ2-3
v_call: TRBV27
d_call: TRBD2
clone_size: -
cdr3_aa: CASSMGRARDTQYF
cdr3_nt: TGTGCCAGCAGTATGGGGAGGGCCAGAGATACGCAGTATTTT

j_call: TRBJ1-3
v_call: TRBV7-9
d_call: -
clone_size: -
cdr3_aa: CASSLGESSGNTIYF
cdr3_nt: TGTGCCAGCAGCTTAGGAGAGAGCTCTGGAAACACCATATATTTT

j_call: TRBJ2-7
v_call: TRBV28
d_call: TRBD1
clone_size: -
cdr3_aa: CASTPGQGVYEQYF
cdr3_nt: TGTGCCAGCACCCCGGGACAGGGGGTCTACGAGCAGTACTTC

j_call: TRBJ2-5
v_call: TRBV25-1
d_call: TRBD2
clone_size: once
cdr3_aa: CASSQSGRAIETQYF
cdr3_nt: TGTGCCAGCAGTCAGAGCGGGAGGGCCATCGAGACCCAGTACTTC

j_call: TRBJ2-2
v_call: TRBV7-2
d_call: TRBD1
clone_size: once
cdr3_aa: CASSLGQGINTGELFF
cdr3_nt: TGTGCCAGCAGCTTGGGACAGGGGATCAACACCGGGGAGCTGTTTTTT

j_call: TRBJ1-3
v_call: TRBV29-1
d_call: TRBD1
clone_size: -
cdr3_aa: CSARTGGSTGNTIYF
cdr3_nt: TGCAGCGCCCGGACAGGGGGTAGTACTGGAAACACCATATATTTT

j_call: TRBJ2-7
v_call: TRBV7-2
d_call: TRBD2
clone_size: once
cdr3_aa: CASSLVAASGYEQYF
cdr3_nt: TGTGCCAGCAGCTTAGTGGCGGCTAGCGGGTACGAGCAGTACTTC

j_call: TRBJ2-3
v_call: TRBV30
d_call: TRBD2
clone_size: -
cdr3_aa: CAWSVELFQRESRTIRTDTQYF
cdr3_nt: TGTGCCTGGAGTGTCGAATTGTTTCAGCGGGAGTCCCGAACTATCCGCACAGATACGCAGTATTTT

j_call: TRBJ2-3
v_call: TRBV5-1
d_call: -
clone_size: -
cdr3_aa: CASSLEGEDTQYF
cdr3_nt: TGCGCCAGCAGCTTGGAGGGGGAAGATACGCAGTATTTT

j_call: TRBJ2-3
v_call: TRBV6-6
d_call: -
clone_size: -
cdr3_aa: CASRQSGTTAYTQYF
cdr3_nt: TGTGCCAGCAGGCAATCCGGGACAACAGCCTATACGCAGTATTTT

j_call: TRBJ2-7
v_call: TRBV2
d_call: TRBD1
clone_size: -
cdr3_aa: CASSEGQGGGEQYF
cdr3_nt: TGTGCCAGCAGTGAGGGACAGGGAGGAGGCGAGCAGTACTTC

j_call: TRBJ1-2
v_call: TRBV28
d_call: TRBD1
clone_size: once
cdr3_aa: CASRIGQGANGYTF
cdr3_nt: TGTGCCAGCAGGATAGGTCAGGGGGCCAATGGCTACACCTTC

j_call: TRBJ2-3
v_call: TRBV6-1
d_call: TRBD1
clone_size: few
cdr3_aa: CASSPTGGGDTQYF
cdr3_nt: TGTGCCAGCAGCCCGACAGGGGGCGGAGATACGCAGTATTTT

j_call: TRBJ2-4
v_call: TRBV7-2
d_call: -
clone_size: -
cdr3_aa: CASSSQTGTGKYF
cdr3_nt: TGTGCCAGCAGCTCGCAGACCGGGACTGGAAAATACTTC